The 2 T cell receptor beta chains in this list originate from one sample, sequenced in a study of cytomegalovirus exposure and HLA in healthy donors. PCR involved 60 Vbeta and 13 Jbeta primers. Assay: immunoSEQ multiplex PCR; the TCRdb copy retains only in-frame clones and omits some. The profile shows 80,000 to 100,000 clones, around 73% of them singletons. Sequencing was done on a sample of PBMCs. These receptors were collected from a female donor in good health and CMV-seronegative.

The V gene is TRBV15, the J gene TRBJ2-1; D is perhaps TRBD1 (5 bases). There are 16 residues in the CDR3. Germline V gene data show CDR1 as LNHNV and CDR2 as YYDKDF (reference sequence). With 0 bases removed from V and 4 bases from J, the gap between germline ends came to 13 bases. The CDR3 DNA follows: TGTGCCACCAGCAGAGAGAGGACACCTTCATACAATGAGCAGTTCTTC. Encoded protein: CATSRERTPSYNEQFF.

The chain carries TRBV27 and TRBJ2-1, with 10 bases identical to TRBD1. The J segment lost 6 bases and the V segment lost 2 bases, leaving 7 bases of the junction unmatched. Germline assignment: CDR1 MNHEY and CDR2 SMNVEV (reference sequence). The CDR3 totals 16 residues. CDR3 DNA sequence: TGTGCCAGCAGTTTACTGACAGGGGGCAGTAGCAATGAGCAGTTCTTC. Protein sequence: CASSLLTGGSSNEQFF.